The 30 T cell receptor beta chains presented below share a single source sample, sequenced in a study of blood T cells in healthy people across ages. Then a second PCR, running roughly 6 to 11 cycles, was carried out with a sample-barcoded 5' primer and a J-beta primer mix. TCRdb analysed the 5' RACE reads with MiXCR anew, one entry per CDR3 protein. The sample has approximately 800,000 distinct CDR3 sequences; 58% are singletons. The specimen was blood. Source of these receptors: a man aged 25-40 years in good health.

V is TRBV20-1 and J is TRBJ1-2; D call uncertain. Deletions cut 1 base from V and 4 bases from J, with 13 bases between. The CDR3 length is 14 residues. Germline CDR1 DFQATT, CDR2 SNEGSKA (reference sequence). The chain's CDR3 is CSARAPRGPYGYTF. In DNA, the CDR3 is TGCAGTGCTAGAGCCCCTCGGGGTCCCTATGGCTACACCTTC.

V gene TRBV7-2 combines with J gene TRBJ2-3; no firm D call. V was shortened by 5 bases and J by 6 bases, with 12 bases between the two germline ends. The V gene's germline CDR1 is SGHTA and CDR2 FQGNSA. CDR3 length: 13 amino acids. CDR3 loop: CASSVGEFDTQYF. The CDR3, as DNA: TGTGCCAGCAGCGTAGGCGAGTTCGATACGCAGTATTTT.

This chain joins TRBV20-1 and TRBJ2-7; the match to TRBD1 covers 8 bases. This CDR3 contains 15 residues. Germline CDR1 is DFQATT and CDR2 is SNEGSKA (reference sequence). Trimming removed 6 bases from V and 2 bases from J; junction bases left unmatched: 12. CDR3 sequence reads: CSARETGEVPYEQYF. The DNA of the CDR3 is TGCAGTGCGCGAGAGACAGGGGAGGTCCCCTACGAGCAGTACTTC.

This chain links TRBV29-1 with TRBJ2-1, with TRBD1 matching over 7 bases. Germline CDR1 and CDR2: SQVTM and ANQGSEA. Trimming removed 7 bases from V and 2 bases from J; junction bases left unmatched: 11. The CDR3 is made up of 15 amino acids. CDR3 amino acids: CSAGDRVITYNEQFF. CDR3 bases: TGCAGCGCCGGAGACAGGGTCATCACCTACAATGAGCAGTTCTTC.

The rearrangement uses TRBV6-1 and TRBJ2-7, with TRBD1 identical over 8 bases. CDR1 is MNHNS, CDR2 SASEGT, per germline. CDR3 length: 12 amino acids. Germline trimming cut 6 bases from V and 7 bases from J; bases unmatched to any gene: 5. CDR3 region: CASRWTGNEQYF. For the CDR3, the DNA is TGTGCCAGCAGATGGACAGGGAATGAGCAGTACTTC.

V gene TRBV7-2 combines with J gene TRBJ1-6; TRBD1 is a possible D gene (5 bases). Germline CDR1 and CDR2: SGHTA and FQGNSA. The CDR3 totals 15 residues. V was shortened by 3 bases and J by 7 bases, with 13 bases between the two germline ends. Here the CDR3 reads CASSLTATLNSPLHF. In DNA, the CDR3 is TGTGCCAGCAGCTTGACAGCTACTTTAAATTCACCCCTCCACTTT.

This clonotype was seen a few times. The V and J genes are TRBV6-2 or TRBV6-3 and TRBJ1-1; D might be TRBD1 (6 bases). V shed 3 bases and J shed 5 bases, with 10 bases lying between them. Germline V lookup: CDR1 MNHEY, CDR2 SVGEGT. The CDR3 is 13 amino acids. The CDR3, as DNA: TGTGCCAGCAGTTATCTAGGGGGAACTGAAGCTTTCTTT. This encodes CASSYLGGTEAFF.

This chain connects TRBV6-6 to TRBJ1-2; D perhaps matches TRBD1 (6 bases). Germline V gives CDR1 MNHNY, CDR2 SVGAGI (reference sequence). Trimming left V 8 bases short and J 7 bases short, with 8 bases between. This CDR3 is built from 10 residues. CDR3 sequence reads: CASGRGGYTF. Written as DNA, the CDR3 is TGTGCCAGCGGCAGGGGTGGCTACACCTTC.

This clonotype has only a few counts. The chain couples TRBV7-2 to TRBJ2-1, with 10 positions matching TRBD2. CDR3 length: 17 residues. The J segment lost 4 bases and the V segment lost 2 bases, leaving 8 bases of the junction unmatched. The V gene's germline CDR1 is SGHTA and CDR2 FQGNSA. DNA for the CDR3: TGTGCCAGCAGCTTAAGAGGAGCGGGAGGGGGTTACAATGAGCAGTTCTTC. This translates into CASSLRGAGGGYNEQFF.

As for this clonotype: Germline is not matched at one junction end, which may reflect a read error. The chain combines TRBV7-9 with TRBJ2-1; 12 bases map to TRBD2. The CDR3 is 17 amino acids. The germline V gene encodes CDR1 SEHNR and CDR2 FQNEAQ (reference sequence). CDR3 DNA: TGTGCCAGCAGCGATACTAGCGGGGGGCCCCCGGGCCATGAGCAGTTCTTT. Translation: CASSDTSGGPPGHEQFF.

This chain joins TRBV20-1 and TRBJ2-1; 10 nucleotides match TRBD2. Trimming at V came to 3 bases and at J to 7 bases, leaving 12 bases not matched to a gene. CDR3 length: 16 residues. From germline, CDR1 is DFQATT and CDR2 SNEGSKA (reference sequence). The CDR3 DNA is TGCAGTGCTAGCCCCGGACTAGCGGAGGGAGGGAATGAGCAGTTCTTC. It is translated as CSASPGLAEGGNEQFF.

The rearrangement joins TRBV12-3 or TRBV12-4 to TRBJ1-6; no firm D call. Trimming cost V 4 bases and J 10 bases, with 14 bases left between them. The CDR3 loop spans 14 amino acids. CDR3 nucleotide sequence: TGTGCCAGCAGTTCGACCTACATCGGCTCACCCCTCCACTTT. Its translation: CASSSTYIGSPLHF.

This clonotype has only a few counts. The V and J genes are TRBV7-2 and TRBJ2-1; D is ambiguous. From germline, CDR1 is SGHTA and CDR2 FQGNSA. The V end was cut by 5 bases, the J end by 4 bases, with 9 bases between. The CDR3 is 13 amino acids. The CDR3, as DNA: TGTGCCAGCAGCGCTGACGGGTACAATGAGCAGTTCTTC. It is translated as CASSADGYNEQFF.

A few counts support this clonotype. The CDR3 region is CASRDGPYEQYF. The DNA for the CDR3 is TGTGCCAGCAGGGATGGGCCCTACGAGCAGTACTTC. The V call is TRBV6-1, the J call TRBJ2-7; D not certain. The CDR3 is made up of 12 amino acids. The germline gives CDR1 MNHNS, CDR2 SASEGT. V was shortened by 6 bases and J by 2 bases, with 8 bases between the two germline ends.

The chain uses TRBV20-1 and TRBJ2-6, with D maybe TRBD2 (5 bases). The CDR3 has 17 residues. Germline V gene lookup returns CDR1 DFQATT and CDR2 SNEGSKA (reference sequence). V was clipped by 3 bases and J by 0 bases, with 15 bases between them. Here the CDR3 DNA reads TGCAGTGCTAGTGCGGGCTCACTGTACTCTGGGGCCAACGTCCTGACTTTC. Protein product: CSASAGSLYSGANVLTF.

The rearrangement links TRBV6-6 to TRBJ2-5; maybe TRBD2 (5 bases). The CDR3 consists of 11 residues. V was pared by 7 bases and J by 5 bases, with 8 bases between. Germline lookup yields CDR1 MNHNY and CDR2 SVGAGI (reference sequence). CDR3 sequence: CASMGGETQYF. Written as DNA, the CDR3 is TGTGCCAGCATGGGCGGGGAGACCCAGTACTTC.

This chain joins TRBV11-2 and TRBJ2-1; possibly TRBD2 for D (6 bases). This CDR3 is built from 14 residues. V was clipped by 5 bases and J by 3 bases, with 11 bases between them. Germline V lookup: CDR1 SGHAT, CDR2 FQNNGV. CDR3 loop: CASSKTGSYNEQFF. DNA for the CDR3: TGTGCCAGCAGCAAAACCGGGAGCTACAATGAGCAGTTCTTC.

With regard to this clonotype: This may be a read error: a much more frequent sequence differs by one nucleotide. J is TRBJ2-1 and V is TRBV20-1; 9 bases line up with TRBD2. TRBJ2-7 explains the end of the DNA better; the J call may be wrong. The CDR3 loop spans 14 amino acids. Germline V gives CDR1 DFQATT, CDR2 SNEGSKA (reference sequence). The CDR3 reads CSTQWASGINEQYF. The CDR3 DNA sequence: TGCAGTACCCAGTGGGCTAGCGGGATCAATGAGCAGTACTTC.

The chain carries TRBV29-1 and TRBJ2-3; D remains ambiguous. From germline, CDR1 is SQVTM and CDR2 ANQGSEA. The V and J ends lost 3 bases and 11 bases respectively, with 9 bases between them. The CDR3 is made up of 10 amino acids. CDR3 coding DNA: TGCAGCGTTGATTACCCAATGCAGTATTTT. Its translation is CSVDYPMQYF.

A few counts support this clonotype. The CDR3 DNA follows: TGTGCCAGCAGTCCCACCTCAGGGTTGCACAATGAGCAGTTCTTC. Translated, it gives CASSPTSGLHNEQFF. The chain couples TRBV27 to TRBJ2-1, with TRBD1 as a possible D gene (5 bases). There are 15 residues in the CDR3. The germline V gene encodes CDR1 MNHEY and CDR2 SMNVEV (reference sequence). Trimming cost V 5 bases and J 5 bases, with 16 bases left between them.

The chain couples TRBV7-2 to TRBJ2-3, with TRBD2 identical over 11 bases. Germline loops: CDR1 SGHTA, CDR2 FQGNSA. With 5 bases clipped from V and 5 bases from J, the junction kept 6 bases outside the gene matches. This CDR3 spans 15 amino acids. This chain's CDR3 is CASSPLAGGLDTQYF. CDR3 coding DNA: TGTGCCAGCAGCCCCTTAGCGGGGGGGCTAGATACGCAGTATTTT.

The CDR3 nucleotides are TGTGCCAGCAGTTCGGGTTACAGTGGGTATCGCTACACCTTC. Its translation: CASSSGYSGYRYTF. This chain joins TRBV12-3 or TRBV12-4 and TRBJ1-2; no reliable D call. Trimming cost V 4 bases and J 9 bases, with 18 bases left between them. The CDR3 runs 14 residues.

Turning to this clonotype: A read error may account for a junction end that differs from germline. CDR3 sequence (DNA): TGTGCCAGCAGCCCCCTTGTTACAGATACGCGGTATTTT. Translation: CASSPLVTDTRYF. This rearrangement joins TRBV7-2 to TRBJ2-3; D is ambiguous. Germline loops: CDR1 SGHTA, CDR2 FQGNSA. CDR3 size: 13 residues.

The sample holds a few counts of this clonotype. CDR3 protein: CASSQDYGGGFNEQFF. Written as DNA, the CDR3 is TGCGCCAGCAGCCAAGATTATGGGGGAGGCTTTAATGAGCAGTTCTTC. This rearrangement joins TRBV4-3 to TRBJ2-1; D possibly corresponds to TRBD2 (6 bases). V gave up 0 bases and J gave up 7 bases, with 16 bases separating them. Germline CDR1 reads LGHNA; CDR2 reads YSLEER. The CDR3 loop spans 16 amino acids.

This clonotype was detected many times. The rearrangement uses TRBV27 and TRBJ2-6, with no clear D. The germline gives CDR1 MNHEY, CDR2 SMNVEV (reference sequence). Trimming stripped 6 bases from V and 2 bases from J, with 8 bases between. The CDR3 runs 14 residues. The CDR3 loop is CASSLVAGANVLTF. CDR3 nucleotide sequence: TGTGCCAGCAGCTTAGTGGCTGGGGCCAACGTCCTGACTTTC.

V gene TRBV3-1 combines with J gene TRBJ2-2; the D is unclear. The ends were cut back, 1 base at V and 7 bases at J, with 7 bases in the middle. This CDR3 has 13 amino acids. Looked up from germline, CDR1 is LGHDT and CDR2 is YNNKEL (reference sequence). CDR3 bases: TGTGCCAGCAGCCAAGGGGGATTCGGGGAGCTGTTTTTT. Translating gives CASSQGGFGELFF.

The CDR3 sequence is CASSQGGLLGGVTDTQYF. The DNA of the CDR3 is TGCGCCAGCAGCCAAGGGGGGTTGTTGGGCGGGGTAACAGATACGCAGTATTTT. J is TRBJ2-3 and V is TRBV4-1; D perhaps matches TRBD2 (6 bases). V was shortened by 1 base and J by 3 bases, with 20 bases between the two germline ends. The CDR3 is 18 residues long. Germline CDR1 reads MGHRA; CDR2 reads YSYEKL.

A few counts support this clonotype. The chain joins TRBV6-1 to TRBJ1-2; TRBD1 might be the D (6 bases). The germline V gene encodes CDR1 MNHNS and CDR2 SASEGT. This CDR3 is built from 17 residues. Trimming removed 4 bases at V and 4 bases at J, with 22 bases between. CDR3 bases: TGTGCCAGCAGTGGGGTTACAGGGAGCCCAGGAATCTATGGCTACACCTTC. Its protein product is CASSGVTGSPGIYGYTF.

The gene calls are TRBV6-5 and TRBJ1-2, with 8 nucleotides matching TRBD1. V lost 5 bases and J lost 6; bases outside the gene matches: 14. The V gene's germline CDR1 is MNHEY and CDR2 SVGAGI. The CDR3 is made up of 16 amino acids. The CDR3 nucleotides read TGTGCCAGCAGTGCCCTTCACGTCAGGGGGCGAGATGGCTACACCTTC. It is translated as CASSALHVRGRDGYTF.

There are a few counts of this clonotype. The chain employs TRBV7-2 and TRBJ2-5, with D possibly being TRBD2 (6 bases). The DNA end is more similar to TRBJ2-7, so the J call may be wrong. The CDR3 has 15 amino acids. The V gene's germline CDR1 is SGHTA and CDR2 FQGNSA. For the CDR3, the DNA is TGTGCCAGCAGCTTGTGGCGGGATCTACCAAGCGAGCAGTACTTC. Translating gives CASSLWRDLPSEQYF.